This entry lists 25 T cell receptor beta chains sequenced from one sample in a study of cytomegalovirus exposure and HLA in healthy donors. This PCR relied on a set of 60 Vbeta primers and 13 Jbeta primers. Sequencing used immunoSEQ multiplex PCR; TCRdb keeps in-frame clones, though not all of them. The table lists tens of thousands of clones, roughly 73% of them singletons, with over 2% in the top ten. The sequenced sample was PBMCs. Receptor source: a man between 40 and 49 years old in good health and CMV-seronegative.

This sequence joins TRBV4-1 and TRBJ2-1; 7 bases agree with TRBD2. The CDR3 spans 16 residues. Germline V gene data show CDR1 as MGHRA and CDR2 as YSYEKL. V shed 8 bases, J shed 5 bases, and the junction held 15 bases outside the gene matches. As DNA, the CDR3 is TGCGCCAGCGGTCCCCCACGGGAGGAGGTGGACAATGAGCAGTTCTTC. Translating gives CASGPPREEVDNEQFF.

The V and J genes are TRBV7-6 and TRBJ2-1; TRBD2 matches 13 bases. Germline V gene lookup returns CDR1 SGHVS and CDR2 FNYEAQ. With 5 bases clipped from V and 4 bases from J, the junction kept 8 bases outside the gene matches. CDR3 size: 17 residues. The CDR3 reads CASSATTGLAGYNEQFF. CDR3 nucleotides: TGTGCCAGCAGCGCCACTACGGGACTAGCGGGGTACAATGAGCAGTTCTTC.

The chain has TRBV15 and TRBJ1-2; a weak D match, TRBD1 (5 bases). Germline V gene lookup returns CDR1 LNHNV and CDR2 YYDKDF (reference sequence). Trimming took 0 bases from V and 7 from J, leaving 15 bases between them. This CDR3 is built from 15 residues. CDR3 protein: CATSRDKVGGSGYTF. In DNA form, the CDR3 reads TGTGCCACCAGCAGAGATAAGGTGGGGGGATCTGGCTACACCTTC.

The chain has TRBV14 and TRBJ2-5; no definite D call. The length of the CDR3 is 13 residues. V was trimmed by 4 bases and J by 5 bases, leaving 11 bases between them. Germline assignment: CDR1 SGHDN and CDR2 FVKESK. CDR3 in amino acids: CASSPLSEETQYF. In nucleotides, the CDR3 is TGTGCCAGCAGCCCCCTATCGGAGGAGACCCAGTACTTC.

This chain connects TRBV5-1 to TRBJ2-1; 15 nucleotides line up with TRBD2. The ends lost 3 bases at V and 6 bases at J; junction bases unmatched: 7. In germline, CDR1 is SGHRS, CDR2 YFSETQ. This CDR3 has 17 amino acids. The CDR3 protein is CASSSGLAGGPGNEQFF. The CDR3 DNA is TGCGCCAGCAGCTCTGGACTAGCGGGAGGGCCGGGCAATGAGCAGTTCTTC.

The J gene is TRBJ2-5, the V gene TRBV13; 10 bases match TRBD1. Germline CDR1 is PRHDT and CDR2 is FYEKMQ (reference sequence). The length of the CDR3 is 14 residues. V was pared by 4 bases and J by 5 bases, with 4 bases of the junction left unmatched. Written as DNA, the CDR3 is TGTGCCAGCAGCTCGACAGGGGGCGAGGAGACCCAGTACTTC. Translation: CASSSTGGEETQYF.

This clone has a single count. The chain uses TRBV6-6 and TRBJ1-6; D may be TRBD1 (5 bases). Trimming pared 6 bases from V and 8 bases from J, leaving 17 bases between. The CDR3 is 15 residues long. Germline V gene sequence: CDR1 MNHNY, CDR2 SVGAGI (reference sequence). The CDR3 region is CASSRTRGGDSPLHF. CDR3 bases: TGTGCCAGCAGCCGAACCCGGGGGGGTGATTCACCCCTCCACTTT.

The rearrangement uses TRBV14 and TRBJ1-3; D not certain. This CDR3 contains 12 residues. Trimming took off 6 bases at V and 0 bases at J, with 3 bases between the two ends. Germline CDR1 reads SGHDN; CDR2 reads FVKESK. The CDR3 sequence is CASSLSGNTIYF. The CDR3 DNA is TGTGCCAGCAGTCTCTCTGGAAACACCATATATTTT.

This rearrangement joins TRBV30 to TRBJ1-5, with D uncertain. The CDR3 totals 13 residues. Germline V gives CDR1 GTSNPN, CDR2 SVGIG (reference sequence). With 1 base removed from V and 3 bases from J, the gap between germline ends came to 7 bases. CDR3 bases: TGTGCCTGGAGTGGTCAGTACAATCAGCCCCAGCATTTT. Amino acid sequence: CAWSGQYNQPQHF.

J is TRBJ1-5 and V is TRBV10-2; D unresolved. V was clipped by 6 bases and J by 11 bases, with 14 bases between them. Per the germline V gene, CDR1 is WSHSY and CDR2 is SAAADI. The CDR3 runs to 12 residues. This CDR3 reads CASSQIRESQHF. CDR3 in DNA: TGCGCCAGCAGCCAGATAAGGGAGTCCCAGCATTTT.

V usage is TRBV28 and J usage is TRBJ1-5; a possible D gene is TRBD1 (5 bases). V shed 3 bases and J shed 3 bases, with 9 bases lying between them. Germline V gene data show CDR1 as MDHEN and CDR2 as SYDVKM. The CDR3 runs to 14 residues. The chain's CDR3 is CASSFRGDNQPQHF. CDR3 sequence (DNA): TGTGCCAGCAGTTTCCGGGGGGACAATCAGCCCCAGCATTTT. The complete variable domain, with remaining parts taken from reference TRBV28 and TRBJ1-5, reads DVKVTQSSRYLVKRTGEKVFLECVQDMDHENMFWYRQDPGLGLRLIYFSYDVKMKEKGDIPEGYSVSREKKERFSLILESASTNQTSMYLCASSFRGDNQPQHFGDGTRLSIL.

The chain recombines TRBV7-6 with TRBJ2-5; D possibly corresponds to TRBD2 (5 bases). Germline V CDR1 and CDR2: SGHVS, FNYEAQ. The CDR3 extends over 13 amino acids. Trimming pared 5 bases from V and 4 bases from J, leaving 11 bases between. In nucleotides, the CDR3 is TGTGCCAGCAGCCCGCCCCGGGGAGAGACCCAGTACTTC. This encodes CASSPPRGETQYF.

This chain joins TRBV5-4 and TRBJ2-5, with D possibly TRBD2 on 5 matching bases. From germline, CDR1 is SGHNT and CDR2 YYREEE (reference sequence). The CDR3 runs to 15 residues. Trimming took off 2 bases at V and 1 base at J, with 12 bases between the two ends. CDR3 coding DNA: TGTGCCAGCAGCTTCCAGCGGAGGACCCAAGAGACCCAGTACTTC. Its translation is CASSFQRRTQETQYF. Based on the CDR3 plus reference TRBV5-4 and TRBJ2-5, the full variable domain is ETGVTQSPTHLIKTRGQQVTLRCSSQSGHNTVSWYQQALGQGPQFIFQYYREEENGRGNFPPRFSGLQFPNYSSELNVNALELDDSALYLCASSFQRRTQETQYFGPGTRLLVL.

The chain is built from TRBV19 and TRBJ1-1; no reliable D call. Germline V gives CDR1 LNHDA, CDR2 SQIVND (reference sequence). V was clipped by 3 bases and J by 2 bases, with 13 bases between them. The CDR3 contains 15 residues. CDR3 protein: CASSISPTKNTEAFF. The DNA for the CDR3 is TGTGCCAGTAGTATCTCCCCAACAAAAAACACTGAAGCTTTCTTT.

This clone was counted once. Other nucleotide sequences in the sample specify the same CDR3. J is TRBJ2-2 and V is TRBV7-8; TRBD1 matches 7 bases. V trimming: 5 bases; J trimming: 0 bases; junction bases outside the gene matches: 3. The CDR3 extends over 15 amino acids. The germline V gene encodes CDR1 SGHVS and CDR2 FQNEAQ. CDR3 in DNA: TGTGCCAGCAGCCAGGGACAGCCGAACACCGGGGAGCTGTTTTTT. Encoded protein: CASSQGQPNTGELFF. The full variable domain, rest sourced from reference TRBV7-8 and TRBJ2-2, is GAGVSQSPRYKVAKRGQDVALRCDPISGHVSLFWYQQALGQGPEFLTYFQNEAQLDKSGLPSDRFFAERPEGSVSTLKIQRTQQEDSAVYLCASSQGQPNTGELFFGEGSRLTVL.

This chain links TRBV5-1 with TRBJ2-3, with 7 bases matching TRBD2. The germline gives CDR1 SGHRS, CDR2 YFSETQ. CDR3 length: 15 amino acids. Losses at the gene ends were 3 bases for V and 6 bases for J; bases not matched to a gene: 10. DNA for the CDR3: TGCGCCAGCAGCTGGGCGGCTAGCGGTACGGATACGCAGTATTTT. Translating gives CASSWAASGTDTQYF.

The genes are TRBV19 and TRBJ2-1, with D possibly TRBD1 on 6 matching bases. The V gene lost 7 bases and the J gene lost 8 bases, with 18 bases spanning the gap. The CDR3 totals 14 residues. The germline CDR1 and CDR2 sequences are LNHDA and SQIVND (reference sequence). The CDR3 region has the DNA TGTGCCAGTATCGAACAGGGAATCGGACATGAGCAGTTCTTC. This encodes CASIEQGIGHEQFF. The entire variable domain, with the rest obtained from reference TRBV19 and TRBJ2-1, is as follows: DGGITQSPKYLFRKEGQNVTLSCEQNLNHDAMYWYRQDPGQGLRLIYYSQIVNDFQKGDIAEGYSVSREKKESFPLTVTSAQKNPTAFYLCASIEQGIGHEQFFGPGTRLTVL.

This rearrangement joins TRBV7-8 to TRBJ1-1; D unresolved. V was pared by 5 bases and J by 8 bases, with 24 bases between. This CDR3 is 16 amino acids long. The germline CDR1 and CDR2 sequences are SGHVS and FQNEAQ. Here the CDR3 DNA reads TGTGCCAGCAGCGCAGGTGGGCGGGCAAGTCAACAGGAAGCTTTCTTT. Its translation is CASSAGGRASQQEAFF.

V and J are TRBV5-1 and TRBJ2-7; 10 bases are a match to TRBD1. The CDR3 contains 15 residues. The V segment lost 0 bases and the J segment 5 bases; nucleotides outside the gene matches: 5. Germline CDR1 is SGHRS and CDR2 is YFSETQ. The CDR3 coding sequence is TGCGCCAGCAGCTTGGGACAGGGGGCGATCCACGAGCAGTACTTC. It specifies CASSLGQGAIHEQYF.

This clone counts as medium-sized (0.01 to 0.1%). This chain connects TRBV9 to TRBJ1-1; 8 bases agree with TRBD1. Trimming cost V 0 bases and J 4 bases; bases outside gene matches: 5. Per germline, CDR1 SGDLS and CDR2 YYNGEE. The CDR3 covers 15 residues. The CDR3 DNA is TGTGCCAGCAGCGTAGATCAGGGGGCTGGCACTGAAGCTTTCTTT. It encodes CASSVDQGAGTEAFF. Variable domain in full (rest from reference TRBV9 and TRBJ1-1): DSGVTQTPKHLITATGQRVTLRCSPRSGDLSVYWYQQSLDQGLQFLIQYYNGEERAKGNILERFSAQQFPDLHSELNLSSLELGDSALYFCASSVDQGAGTEAFFGQGTRLTVV.

The V call is TRBV27, the J call TRBJ2-5, with D possibly being TRBD2 (5 bases). CDR3 size: 13 residues. With 2 bases removed from V and 7 bases from J, the gap between germline ends came to 11 bases. Germline CDR1 reads MNHEY; CDR2 reads SMNVEV (reference sequence). The CDR3 sequence: CASSLQFRGTQYF. The CDR3 DNA reads TGTGCCAGCAGTTTACAATTTCGGGGGACCCAGTACTTC.

The rearrangement links TRBV15 to TRBJ1-4, with 7 bases lining up with TRBD1. This CDR3 region has 13 residues. The ends lost 8 bases at V and 7 bases at J; junction bases unmatched: 7. From germline, CDR1 is LNHNV and CDR2 YYDKDF (reference sequence). CDR3 sequence (DNA): TGTGCCACCGAGGGGGCCCGGGGTGAAAAACTGTTTTTT. Protein: CATEGARGEKLFF.

This clone has just a few counts. The chain combines TRBV6-6 with TRBJ2-1, with 9 bases that match TRBD1. The CDR3 totals 15 residues. Germline CDR1 and CDR2: MNHNY and SVGAGI (reference sequence). V trimming: 5 bases; J trimming: 3 bases; junction bases outside the gene matches: 5. The CDR3 loop reads CASSKGGQGYNEQFF. The CDR3 bases are TGTGCCAGCAGTAAGGGGGGACAGGGCTACAATGAGCAGTTCTTC.

The rearrangement uses TRBV11-2 and TRBJ1-3; 7 bases fit TRBD1. Per the germline V gene, CDR1 is SGHAT and CDR2 is FQNNGV. The CDR3 has 17 residues. The J segment lost 1 base and the V segment lost 2 bases, leaving 8 bases of the junction unmatched. The CDR3 protein is CASSLSRGQWSGNTIYF. CDR3 DNA: TGTGCCAGCAGCTTAAGCCGGGGACAGTGGTCTGGAAACACCATATATTTT.

This clone came up a few times. This rearrangement joins TRBV6-6 to TRBJ2-7; weak D call: TRBD1 (6 bases). CDR1 and CDR2 (germline): MNHNY, SVGAGI (reference sequence). This CDR3 has 16 amino acids. Trimming removed 0 bases at V and 1 base at J, with 13 bases between. CDR3 protein: CASSYSPGHPSYEQYF. CDR3 in DNA: TGTGCCAGCAGTTACTCCCCGGGACACCCTTCCTACGAGCAGTACTTC.